This TCR beta chain was recovered during a study of T cells after yellow fever vaccination. Losses at the gene ends were 5 bases for V and 0 bases for J; bases not matched to a gene: 7. CDR1 and CDR2 (germline): SEHNR, FQNEAQ (reference sequence). CDR3 size: 16 residues. TCRdb called the 5' RACE reads again in MiXCR, with one record for every CDR3 protein. This table has some 560,000 distinct CDR3 sequences, about 19% appearing once. This clonotype was counted only a few times. This rearrangement joins TRBV7-9 to TRBJ2-3; 8 bases align to TRBD1. The sequence derives from a man in his thirties or forties who received the YFV17D yellow fever vaccine. This specimen consisted of PBMCs, obtained 15 days after the yellow fever booster vaccination. CDR3 DNA sequence: TGTGCCAGCAGCGTGGGGCAGGGGGCGAGCACAGATACGCAGTATTTT. This codes for CASSVGQGASTDTQYF. Together with reference TRBV7-9 and TRBJ2-3, the CDR3 gives the full variable domain: DTGVSQNPRHKITKRGQNVTFRCDPISEHNRLYWYRQTLGQGPEFLTYFQNEAQLEKSRLLSDRFSAERPKGSFSTLEIQRTEQGDSAMYLCASSVGQGASTDTQYFGPGTRLTVL.